This passage covers 25 T cell receptor beta chains from one sample sequenced in a study of T cells in women clearing cervical HPV infection (dated by TCRdb to the late 2010s). Receptors were amplified or captured by the immunoSEQ multiplex PCR assay. The table was pulled from immuneACCESS by TCRdb, which kept in-frame rearrangements only. Such tables lose some clones; where checked, under half of the loss comes from unresolved V genes, and the rest has no known cause. The sample's clone listing holds some 30,000 clones. The biggest ten clones account for 6.5% to 9% of the sample. Sequencing input: blood buffy coat. Receptors were obtained from a woman aged 18-70 years with a cervical HPV16 infection that either progressed to CIN3+ or cleared (not recorded which).

On this clone: Sequencing ends 3 residues short of the CDR3 end; the germline J gene provides the rest. This chain joins TRBV19 and TRBJ2-5; TRBD2 agrees at 7 bases. The CDR3 loop spans 14 amino acids. Trimming at V came to 6 bases and at J to 7 bases, leaving 11 bases not matched to a gene. Germline CDR1 and CDR2: LNHDA and SQIVND (reference sequence). The CDR3 DNA, read in part, is TGTGCCAGTAGCGGGACCGGGGGGTTAGTGACC. This sequence encodes CASSGTGGLVT. The whole CDR3 sequence is CASSGTGGLVTQYF.

Concerning this clone itself: The read falls 3 residues short of the CDR3 end, and the missing part is taken from the germline J gene. V gene TRBV19 combines with J gene TRBJ1-2, with D possibly being TRBD1 (6 bases). CDR3 length: 14 amino acids. Germline CDR1 reads LNHDA; CDR2 reads SQIVND (reference sequence). CDR3 DNA, as far as it was read: TGTGCCAGTAGTTTATACAGGGCATCGGATACC. Translation: CASSLYRASDT. The whole CDR3 region reads CASSLYRASDTYTF.

In regard to this clone: The read comes to an end 3 residues before the CDR3 does, leaving the germline J gene to fill in the end. The V call is TRBV30, the J call TRBJ1-1; D call uncertain. Germline lookup yields CDR1 GTSNPN and CDR2 SVGIG (reference sequence). The CDR3 has 12 amino acids. The CDR3 reads CAWSATGGEAFF. CDR3 DNA, as far as it was read: TGTGCCTGGAGTGCTACCGGAGGGGAA. Full variable domain (missing parts from reference TRBV30 and TRBJ1-1): SQTIHQWPATLVQPVGSPLSLECTVEGTSNPNLYWYRQAAGRGLQLLFYSVGIGQISSEVPQNLSASRPQDRQFILSSKKLLLSDSGFYLCAWSATGGEAFFGQGTRLTVV.

As concerns this clone: The sequence runs out 3 residues before the end of the CDR3; the remainder is reconstructed from the germline J gene. The gene calls are TRBV30 and TRBJ1-4; D is unclear. The CDR3 covers 15 residues. Trimming took off 0 bases at V and 7 bases at J, with 15 bases between the two ends. Germline loops: CDR1 GTSNPN, CDR2 SVGIG (reference sequence). The CDR3 DNA, read in part, is TGTGCCTGGAGTGTAAGGCGGGGAACTGGTGAAAAA. Translation gives CAWSVRRGTGEK. The whole CDR3 protein is CAWSVRRGTGEKLFF.

The part of the CDR3 DNA that was read is TGTGCCAGCAGTGTAGAGTCGTCAGGTGGAAACACC. Translating gives CASSVESSGGNT. The full CDR3 protein reads CASSVESSGGNTIYF. The chain recombines TRBV6-1 with TRBJ1-3, with unresolved D. Read sequence stops 3 residues before the CDR3 end, and the germline J gene provides the missing end. The CDR3 contains 15 residues. Trimming cost V 4 bases and J 3 bases, with 13 bases left between them. The germline CDR1 and CDR2 sequences are MNHNS and SASEGT.

A remark on this clone: The read ends 3 residues early relative to the CDR3; the germline J gene fills the gap. The chain uses TRBV7-2 and TRBJ2-4; D is perhaps TRBD1 (5 bases). Germline V gene lookup returns CDR1 SGHTA and CDR2 FQGNSA. The CDR3 covers 13 residues. The covered CDR3 bases are TGTGCCAGCAGCCCCCAGGGCAACTATGGT. Translation: CASSPQGNYG. The entire CDR3 reads CASSPQGNYGQYF.

With regard to this clone: The read ends 3 residues shy of where the CDR3 ends; the end is completed using the germline J gene. This chain links TRBV20-1 with TRBJ1-5; 7 bases fit TRBD1. The V and J ends lost 6 bases and 4 bases, in that order; junction bases with no gene match: 12. Germline V lookup: CDR1 DFQATT, CDR2 SNEGSKA (reference sequence). The CDR3 sequence is 15 residues long. CDR3 DNA (partial): TGCAGTGCCATCCCGGGACAGTTACTGAATCAGCCC. Translated, it gives CSAIPGQLLNQP. The CDR3 as a whole reads CSAIPGQLLNQPQHF.

Points on this clone: Coverage ceases 3 residues before the CDR3 finishes, and the germline J gene fills in the end. V and J are TRBV7-3 and TRBJ1-2; D is uncertain. Germline CDR1 reads SGHTA; CDR2 reads FQGTGA. Trimming took off 1 base at V and 2 bases at J, with 11 bases between the two ends. The CDR3 has 15 residues. The CDR3 protein is CASSLIPSQNYGYTF. The CDR3 bases that were read are TGTGCCAGCAGCTTAATACCGTCACAGAACTATGGC.

The CDR3 bases that were read are TGTGCCATCAGTCCGCGCGTTGAATCCTACGAC. It is translated as CAISPRVESYD. In full, the CDR3 is CAISPRVESYDYTF. This chain links TRBV10-3 with TRBJ1-2; D remains ambiguous. The read gets to within 3 residues of the CDR3 end, and the germline J gene fills in the rest. Germline CDR1 ENHRY, CDR2 SYGVKD. The CDR3 has 14 residues.

Comment on this clone: The read terminates 3 residues ahead of where the CDR3 ends, so the germline J gene completes it. This sequence joins TRBV20-1 and TRBJ2-3, with 8 nucleotides matching TRBD2. Germline trimming cut 5 bases from V and 2 bases from J; bases unmatched to any gene: 15. Germline V gene sequence: CDR1 DFQATT, CDR2 SNEGSKA (reference sequence). This CDR3 comprises 17 residues. CDR3 bases read: TGCAGTGCTGAGGGTCGAGTAGCGGGGCGACTCACAGATACG. Translated: CSAEGRVAGRLTDT. The full CDR3 protein is CSAEGRVAGRLTDTQYF.

On this clone: Read data end 3 residues before the CDR3 end; the end is taken from the germline J gene. The chain couples TRBV5-4 to TRBJ2-7, with 8 positions matching TRBD1. This CDR3 is 13 amino acids long. The germline gives CDR1 SGHNT, CDR2 YYREEE (reference sequence). Trimming cost V 1 base and J 4 bases; bases outside gene matches: 1. The CDR3 here is CASSLTGGYEQYF. The CDR3 bases that were read are TGTGCCAGCAGCTTGACAGGGGGATACGAG.

As for this clone: At one end, the junction sequence differs from germline, possibly due to a read error. The CDR3 is cut off 3 residues early in the read; its end comes from the germline J gene. This chain uses TRBV4-2 with TRBJ2-1; 9 positions agree with TRBD2. This CDR3 region has 17 residues. Germline V gene lookup returns CDR1 LGHNA and CDR2 YNFKEQ. The CDR3 region is CASSQEGGGASYNEQFF. CDR3 DNA, as far as it was read: TGCGCCAGCAGCCAAGAAGGCGGGGGGGCCTCCTACAATGAG.

About this clone itself: The CDR3 end is not reached by the read, which stops 3 residues before it; the germline J gene fills it in. The chain links TRBV7-8 to TRBJ1-4, with D possibly being TRBD1 (5 bases). This CDR3 has 11 residues. Germline CDR1 is SGHVS and CDR2 is FQNEAQ. CDR3 DNA, as far as it was read: TGTGCCAGCCGGGCCTCAGGGAAA. Protein: CASRASGK. The entire CDR3 is CASRASGKLFF. The full variable domain, rest sourced from reference TRBV7-8 and TRBJ1-4, is GAGVSQSPRYKVAKRGQDVALRCDPISGHVSLFWYQQALGQGPEFLTYFQNEAQLDKSGLPSDRFFAERPEGSVSTLKIQRTQQEDSAVYLCASRASGKLFFGSGTQLSVL.

Of note for this clone: The read ends 3 residues early relative to the CDR3; the germline J gene fills the gap. The rearrangement joins TRBV5-6 to TRBJ2-1; TRBD1 matches at 7 bases. Trimming removed 2 bases from V and 6 bases from J; junction bases left unmatched: 2. CDR1 and CDR2 (germline): SGHDT, YYEEEE. This CDR3 has 13 amino acids. CDR3 residues: CASSLDRVNEQFF. CDR3 DNA, as far as it was read: TGTGCCAGCAGCTTAGACAGGGTCAATGAG.

Comment on this clone: Coverage ceases 3 residues before the CDR3 finishes, and the germline J gene fills in the end. The V gene is TRBV10-3, the J gene TRBJ1-2; TRBD1 matches at 9 bases. Trimming cost V 2 bases and J 4 bases; bases outside gene matches: 11. The CDR3 contains 17 residues. The germline gives CDR1 ENHRY, CDR2 SYGVKD. The CDR3 DNA, read in part, is TGTGCCATCAGTGAGAACCAACCAGGGACAGGGTCCTATGGC. Its protein is CAISENQPGTGSYG. The CDR3 in full is CAISENQPGTGSYGYTF.

About this clone itself: The CDR3 end falls 3 residues outside the read, so it is completed with the germline J gene. The sample carries other DNA sequences with the same CDR3. This rearrangement joins TRBV29-1 to TRBJ1-3; D unresolved. Per germline, CDR1 SQVTM and CDR2 ANQGSEA. The CDR3 runs to 13 residues. Trimming shortened V by 4 bases and J by 0 bases, and 7 bases separated the two germline ends. The sequenced CDR3 bases are TGCAGCGTTGGGGCATTCTCTGGAAACACC. This codes for CSVGAFSGNT. The whole CDR3 protein reads CSVGAFSGNTIYF.

Comment on this clone: The CDR3 end lies 3 residues beyond the end of the read and is filled in from the germline J gene. The J gene is TRBJ1-2, the V gene TRBV5-1; 8 nucleotides align to TRBD1. Germline values: CDR1 SGHRS, CDR2 YFSETQ. The CDR3 is 15 amino acids. CDR3 amino acids: CASSSGQGMTDTYTF. The DNA read from the CDR3 is TGCGCCAGCAGCTCCGGACAGGGAATGACAGATACC.

As for this clone: Read coverage stops 3 residues before the CDR3 terminus; the germline J gene supplies the remainder. The chain combines TRBV15 with TRBJ2-5; 8 bases line up with TRBD1. This CDR3 contains 15 residues. Per germline, CDR1 LNHNV and CDR2 YYDKDF (reference sequence). Unmatched junction bases numbered 5, after V lost 2 bases and J lost 3 bases. CDR3 loop: CATSRTADREETQYF. Partial CDR3 DNA: TGTGCCACCAGCAGAACCGCGGACAGGGAAGAGACC. Using reference TRBV15 and TRBJ2-5 for the parts outside the CDR3, the full variable domain is DAMVIQNPRYQVTQFGKPVTLSCSQTLNHNVMYWYQQKSSQAPKLLFHYYDKDFNNEADTPDNFQSRRPNTSFCFLDIRSPGLGDTAMYLCATSRTADREETQYFGPGTRLLVL.

Details on this clone: The read terminates 3 residues before the CDR3 end, so the remaining end is supplied by the germline J gene. The V gene is TRBV10-3, the J gene TRBJ2-2; 10 nucleotides agree with TRBD2. This CDR3 comprises 17 residues. Trimming at V came to 5 bases and at J to 5 bases, leaving 11 bases not matched to a gene. Germline V CDR1 and CDR2: ENHRY, SYGVKD. The CDR3 loop reads CAISRKAGGLGTGELFF. The sequenced CDR3 bases are TGTGCCATCAGTAGAAAAGCGGGGGGGCTTGGTACCGGGGAG.

As to this clone: Read data end 3 residues before the CDR3 end; the end is taken from the germline J gene. The chain carries TRBV10-3 and TRBJ2-1; 8 bases line up with TRBD1. The V gene end was trimmed by 4 bases and the J gene end by 1 base; junction bases not matched to a gene: 3. CDR3 length: 15 residues. The germline gives CDR1 ENHRY, CDR2 SYGVKD. The sequenced CDR3 bases are TGTGCCATCAGTGTCCGGGACAGGTCCTACAATGAG. Protein: CAISVRDRSYNE. The CDR3 in full is CAISVRDRSYNEQFF.

With respect to this clone: The CDR3 is cut off 3 residues early in the read; its end comes from the germline J gene. The chain joins TRBV30 to TRBJ1-2; TRBD1 matches 7 bases. Germline V CDR1 and CDR2: GTSNPN, SVGIG (reference sequence). V lost 3 bases and J lost 7; bases outside the gene matches: 23. CDR3 length: 18 residues. CDR3 bases read: TGTGCCTGGAGCCGCCGGAGGGGGCTCGAGGTAGTCGGGAGTGGC. Encoded protein: CAWSRRRGLEVVGSG. In full, the CDR3 reads CAWSRRRGLEVVGSGYTF.

A remark on this clone: The missing CDR3 end, 3 residues past where the read stops, is filled in from the germline J gene. The gene calls are TRBV2 and TRBJ1-2; 9 bases are a match to TRBD1. CDR1 and CDR2 from the germline V gene are SNHLY and FYNNEI. The CDR3 totals 12 residues. The CDR3 here is CASSTGGEGYTF. CDR3 DNA (partial): TGTGCCAGCAGTACAGGGGGCGAAGGC.

This clone is deemed medium-sized by its frequency. From the germline J gene comes the end of the CDR3, since the read stops 3 residues before it. The rearrangement links TRBV4-1 to TRBJ1-6; a possible D gene is TRBD1 (5 bases). With 0 bases removed from V and 10 bases from J, the gap between germline ends came to 13 bases. Germline CDR1 is MGHRA and CDR2 is YSYEKL. CDR3 length: 15 amino acids. CDR3 bases read: TGCGCCAGCAGCCAAGATTACGGGGGAGGATCACCC. This codes for CASSQDYGGGSP. The whole CDR3 reads CASSQDYGGGSPLHF.

As concerns this clone: The CDR3 end is not reached by the read, which stops 3 residues before it; the germline J gene fills it in. V gene TRBV2 combines with J gene TRBJ2-7; 8 bases are a match to TRBD2. The germline gives CDR1 SNHLY, CDR2 FYNNEI. The CDR3 sequence is 13 residues long. The V and J ends lost 8 bases and 6 bases, in that order; junction bases with no gene match: 9. The part of the CDR3 DNA that was read is TGTGCCAGCTGCGGGGACGGACTAGCCGAG. Translating it yields CASCGDGLAE. The entire CDR3 protein is CASCGDGLAEQYF.

A remark on this clone: The read halts 3 residues ahead of the CDR3 end, with the missing end drawn from the germline J gene. The rearrangement uses TRBV9 and TRBJ2-2; possibly TRBD1 for D (8 bases). From germline, CDR1 is SGDLS and CDR2 YYNGEE. V lost 3 bases to trimming and J lost 4 bases, with 16 bases between them. The CDR3 is 16 amino acids. The CDR3 DNA, read in part, is TGTGCCAGCAGCGCCCTGACAGGGGAGGGCACCGGGGAG. It yields the protein CASSALTGEGTGE. The CDR3 as a whole reads CASSALTGEGTGELFF.